This T cell receptor (beta chain) is drawn from a study of blood T cells in healthy people across ages. Background on the study: Template switching picked up about one barcoded beta molecule for each two T cells.

The germline V gene has CDR1 SGHRS and CDR2 YFSETQ. The V and J ends lost 2 bases and 3 bases respectively, with 12 bases between them. The CDR3 extends over 14 amino acids. PCR was performed a second time for about 6 to 12 cycles using a sample-barcoded 5' primer and a J-beta primer mix. A template-switch adaptor that had 12 random nucleotides put a tag on each cDNA molecule. TCRdb reanalysed the 5' RACE reads using MiXCR and keeps one entry per CDR3 protein. The sample shows hundreds of thousands of distinct CDR3 sequences, more than 20% of them seen only once. Extracted total RNA amounted to at least 5.5 micrograms for each sample. At least ten counts were recorded for this clonotype. This sample was also put to use in a study of T cells of mothers and their children. As reported in that work: Researchers report slightly higher, though non-significant, overlap in related mother-child pairs than in unrelated pairs.

The sample was blood. This chain links TRBV5-1 with TRBJ2-7; possibly TRBD1 for D (5 bases). This clonotype was obtained from a boy between 10 and 17 years old in good health. The CDR3 sequence: CASSFRGNVYEQYF. As DNA, the CDR3 is TGCGCCAGCAGCTTTAGGGGAAATGTCTACGAGCAGTACTTC.